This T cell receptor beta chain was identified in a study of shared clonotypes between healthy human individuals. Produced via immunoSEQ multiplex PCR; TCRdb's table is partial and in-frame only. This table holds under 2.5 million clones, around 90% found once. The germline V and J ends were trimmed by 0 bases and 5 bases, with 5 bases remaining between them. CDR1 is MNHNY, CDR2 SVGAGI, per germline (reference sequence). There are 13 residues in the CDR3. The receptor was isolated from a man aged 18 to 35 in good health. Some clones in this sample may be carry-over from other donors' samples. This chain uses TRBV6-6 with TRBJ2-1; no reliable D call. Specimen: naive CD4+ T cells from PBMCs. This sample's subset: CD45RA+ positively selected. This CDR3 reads CASSYSLNNEQFF. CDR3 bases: TGTGCCAGCAGTTACTCCCTAAACAATGAGCAGTTCTTC.